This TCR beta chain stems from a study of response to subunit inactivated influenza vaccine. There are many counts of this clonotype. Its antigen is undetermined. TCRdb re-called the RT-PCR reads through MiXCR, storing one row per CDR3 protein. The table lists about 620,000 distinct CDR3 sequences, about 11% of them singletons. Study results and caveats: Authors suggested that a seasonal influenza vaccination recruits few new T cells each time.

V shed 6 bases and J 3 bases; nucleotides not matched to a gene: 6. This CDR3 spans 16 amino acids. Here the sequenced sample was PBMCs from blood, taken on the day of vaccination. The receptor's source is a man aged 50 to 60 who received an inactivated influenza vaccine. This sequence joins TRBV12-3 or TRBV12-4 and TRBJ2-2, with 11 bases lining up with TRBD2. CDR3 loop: CASRADSGGDTGELFF. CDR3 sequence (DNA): TGTGCCAGCAGAGCGGATAGCGGGGGGGACACCGGGGAGCTGTTTTTT.